These 9 T cell receptor beta chains were sequenced from one sample in a study of STAT3 mutations in large granular lymphocyte leukemia. Clones were read by immunoSEQ multiplex PCR, and TCRdb kept only the in-frame ones, dropping some. The sample includes fewer than 6,500 clones, around three quarters seen only once; the top ten take around half. Study-wide points: Every T-cell large granular lymphocyte leukemia patient had at least one immunodominant TCR beta clonotype.

The antigens for these receptors are not known. Sample: PBMCs. Receptor source: a human donor with T large granular lymphocyte leukemia. Some clones in this sample may be carry-over from other donors' samples.

Here the CDR3 DNA reads TGCAGCGTTGCTATTCAAGAGACCCAGTACTTC. Protein sequence: CSVAIQETQYF. The chain carries TRBV29-1 and TRBJ2-5; D gene ambiguous. Germline V gives CDR1 SQVTM, CDR2 ANQGSEA. The CDR3 consists of 11 residues. The germline V and J ends were trimmed by 4 bases and 2 bases, with 5 bases remaining between them.

This clone appeared once. The V and J genes are TRBV5-1 and TRBJ2-5, with a tentative D call TRBD1 (5 bases). V lost 4 bases and J lost 3, with 13 bases in between. This CDR3 has 14 residues. From germline, CDR1 is SGHRS and CDR2 YFSETQ. For the CDR3, the DNA is TGCGCCAGCAGCACCGCGGTAGGGGAAGAGACCCAGTACTTC. Translating gives CASSTAVGEETQYF. Full variable domain (missing parts from reference TRBV5-1 and TRBJ2-5): KAGVTQTPRYLIKTRGQQVTLSCSPISGHRSVSWYQQTPGQGLQFLFEYFSETQRNKGNFPGRFSGRQFSNSRSEMNVSTLELGDSALYLCASSTAVGEETQYFGPGTRLLVL.

This clone was observed a few times. V is TRBV5-4 and J is TRBJ1-2; D remains ambiguous. The CDR3 runs 12 residues. V lost 4 bases and J lost 2, with 6 bases in between. Germline V gives CDR1 SGHNT, CDR2 YYREEE (reference sequence). The CDR3 DNA reads TGTGCCAGCAGCGTGGACAACTATGGCTACACCTTC. Amino acid sequence: CASSVDNYGYTF.

In nucleotides, the CDR3 is TGTGCCAGCAGCGTAGGCTACAGGGCTGAAGGCTACACCTTC. Translated, it gives CASSVGYRAEGYTF. The rearrangement joins TRBV9 to TRBJ1-2; D perhaps matches TRBD1 (6 bases). V was clipped by 0 bases and J by 8 bases, with 14 bases between them. This CDR3 is built from 14 residues. Germline lookup yields CDR1 SGDLS and CDR2 YYNGEE.

The V and J genes are TRBV6-1 and TRBJ2-1, with TRBD1 as a possible D gene (6 bases). V shed 1 base and J shed 5 bases, with 12 bases lying between them. CDR1 and CDR2 from the germline V gene are MNHNS and SASEGT. CDR3 length: 15 amino acids. The CDR3 DNA is TGTGCCAGCAGTGAAGGACACAACAGGGACAATGAGCAGTTCTTC. Translation: CASSEGHNRDNEQFF.

J is TRBJ1-6 and V is TRBV7-2, with TRBD1 matching 10 bases. J was trimmed by 9 bases and V by 5 bases; bases with no gene match: 7. Germline CDR1 and CDR2: SGHTA and FQGNSA. This CDR3 has 15 residues. The CDR3 is CASSPSTGGGSPLHF. The CDR3 DNA reads TGTGCCAGCAGCCCGTCGACAGGGGGCGGTTCACCCCTCCACTTT.

The V call is TRBV6-5, the J call TRBJ1-5; 7 bases are shared with TRBD1. Germline-derived CDR1 and CDR2 are MNHEY and SVGAGI. V dropped 5 bases and J dropped 7; count of bases not matched to a gene: 11. This CDR3 comprises 15 residues. CDR3 amino acids: CASSPTIDRDQPQHF. DNA of the CDR3: TGTGCCAGCAGTCCGACGATCGACAGGGACCAGCCCCAGCATTTT.

The V call is TRBV6-6, the J call TRBJ1-3; D perhaps matches TRBD1 (5 bases). The ends were cut back, 0 bases at V and 10 bases at J, with 13 bases in the middle. This CDR3 comprises 14 residues. The germline CDR1 and CDR2 sequences are MNHNY and SVGAGI (reference sequence). The CDR3 DNA reads as TGTGCCAGCAGTTACTCGGGCACGACAGCGACCATATATTTT. The encoded protein is CASSYSGTTATIYF.

This clone is classed as medium-sized (0.01 to 0.1%). J is TRBJ1-5 and V is TRBV7-9; D remains ambiguous. The CDR3 totals 14 residues. CDR1 is SEHNR, CDR2 FQNEAQ, per germline (reference sequence). Trimming removed 4 bases from V and 0 bases from J, with 7 bases in between. CDR3 region: CASSSENSNQPQHF. As DNA, the CDR3 is TGTGCCAGCAGCTCAGAGAATAGCAATCAGCCCCAGCATTTT.